A single sample is the source of the 15 T cell receptor beta chains below, sequenced in a study of memory CD4+ T cells and cytomegalovirus serostatus. The sort gate was single viable CD3+CD4+CD8-CD45RO+ cells for memory CD4+ T cells. The table came from immunoSEQ multiplex PCR; TCRdb's copy has only in-frame clones and leaves some out. The table records under 50,000 clones, roughly 78% of them present only once. What was sequenced was memory CD4+ T cells from blood. The receptors were gathered from an adult in good health and CMV-seronegative.

The rearrangement links TRBV7-6 to TRBJ1-5, with D possibly TRBD1 on 5 matching bases. This CDR3 spans 13 amino acids. Germline V CDR1 and CDR2: SGHVS, FNYEAQ. The germline V and J ends were trimmed by 5 bases and 9 bases, with 14 bases remaining between them. The CDR3 nucleotides are TGTGCCAGCAGCCAGGGAAACGGAAGGCCCCAGCATTTT. Its protein is CASSQGNGRPQHF.

Sample share makes this clone medium-sized (0.01 to 0.1%). The chain uses TRBV2 and TRBJ1-5; D gene uncertain. V was trimmed by 0 bases and J by 6 bases, leaving 9 bases between them. In germline, CDR1 is SNHLY, CDR2 FYNNEI. This CDR3 comprises 14 residues. The CDR3 nucleotides are TGTGCCAGCAGTGAAGCGTCAGGTGGTCAGCCCCAGCATTTT. This translates into CASSEASGGQPQHF.

The chain couples TRBV7-3 to TRBJ1-1, with a tentative D call TRBD1 (5 bases). V lost 2 bases and J lost 0, with 7 bases in between. The CDR3 sequence is 14 residues long. Germline V gene sequence: CDR1 SGHTA, CDR2 FQGTGA. CDR3: CASSLGGVNTEAFF. CDR3 coding DNA: TGTGCCAGCAGCTTAGGGGGGGTGAACACTGAAGCTTTCTTT.

The CDR3 region is CASSPILGRGQKTQYF. The CDR3 DNA is TGTGCCAGCAGCCCGATCTTGGGGAGGGGGCAGAAGACCCAGTACTTC. The V gene is TRBV7-2, the J gene TRBJ2-5; D might be TRBD1 or TRBD2, each matching 7 bases. CDR3 length equals 16 residues. Trimming took off 5 bases at V and 6 bases at J, with 22 bases between the two ends. Germline V CDR1 and CDR2: SGHTA, FQGNSA. The full variable domain, in which reference TRBV7-2 and TRBJ2-5 provide the parts outside the CDR3, is GAGVSQSPSNKVTEKGKDVELRCDPISGHTALYWYRQSLGQGLEFLIYFQGNSAPDKSGLPSDRFSAERTGGSVSTLTIQRTQQEDSAVYLCASSPILGRGQKTQYFGPGTRLLVL.

The chain joins TRBV27 to TRBJ2-4, with TRBD1 matching 7 bases. V lost 3 bases and J lost 12; bases outside the gene matches: 11. The CDR3 has 14 residues. Per germline, CDR1 MNHEY and CDR2 SMNVEV (reference sequence). For the CDR3, the DNA is TGTGCCAGCAGTTTTTCGGGACAGAGCGACAATCAGTACTTC. Amino acids: CASSFSGQSDNQYF.

V and J are TRBV20-1 and TRBJ2-3; D gene uncertain. Germline assignment: CDR1 DFQATT and CDR2 SNEGSKA (reference sequence). V gave up 5 bases and J gave up 6 bases, with 9 bases separating them. This CDR3 has 11 residues. The CDR3 spells CSAAPGDTQYF. CDR3 sequence (DNA): TGCAGTGCTGCACCTGGGGATACGCAGTATTTT.

V usage is TRBV27 and J usage is TRBJ1-6; TRBD1 agrees at 7 bases. V lost 2 bases to trimming and J lost 7 bases; unmatched junction nucleotides: 5. The germline V gene encodes CDR1 MNHEY and CDR2 SMNVEV (reference sequence). The CDR3 is made up of 15 amino acids. The chain's CDR3 is CASSLRGPPNSPLHF. The CDR3, as DNA: TGTGCCAGCAGTTTAAGGGGGCCCCCGAATTCACCCCTCCACTTT.

The chain couples TRBV4-3 to TRBJ2-5, with D tentatively TRBD2 (6 bases). Germline V gene sequence: CDR1 LGHNA, CDR2 YSLEER. The CDR3 totals 14 residues. V lost 0 bases and J 8 bases, leaving 13 bases between the germline ends. This chain's CDR3 is CASSQDTSRATQYF. The CDR3 nucleotides read TGCGCCAGCAGCCAAGATACTAGCCGGGCCACCCAGTACTTC.

The rearrangement links TRBV29-1 to TRBJ2-3, with D perhaps being TRBD1 or TRBD2 (7 bases each). Germline loops: CDR1 SQVTM, CDR2 ANQGSEA. Trimming shortened V by 4 bases and J by 6 bases, and 17 bases separated the two germline ends. The CDR3 is made up of 14 amino acids. The CDR3 coding sequence is TGCAGCGTTGCGAGGGGGCTGACTAGCGATACGCAGTATTTT. This encodes CSVARGLTSDTQYF.

This clone was observed a handful of times. This chain joins TRBV2 and TRBJ2-5; D is ambiguous. V was shortened by 6 bases and J by 4 bases, with 15 bases between the two germline ends. The CDR3 is made up of 14 amino acids. Looked up from germline, CDR1 is SNHLY and CDR2 is FYNNEI. The CDR3, as DNA: TGTGCCAGCAGGCTCTCCCCAGAAGGAGAGACCCAGTACTTC. Translation gives CASRLSPEGETQYF.

V gene TRBV28 combines with J gene TRBJ2-7; TRBD1 is a possible D gene (6 bases). The CDR3 consists of 20 residues. The V end lost 6 bases, the J end lost 2 bases, and 32 bases lay between the germline ends. Germline lookup yields CDR1 MDHEN and CDR2 SYDVKM. The CDR3 spells CASRSAWVAGASGRAYEQYF. CDR3 bases: TGTGCCAGCAGAAGCGCTTGGGTGGCAGGGGCGAGCGGACGGGCCTACGAGCAGTACTTC.

This clone was detected once. The V call is TRBV7-3, the J call TRBJ2-6; 7 bases agree with TRBD1. V lost 5 bases and J lost 1; bases outside the gene matches: 5. Germline CDR1 reads SGHTA; CDR2 reads FQGTGA. CDR3 length: 16 amino acids. The CDR3 DNA reads TGTGCCAGCAGCGCCTCGACAGGGTCTGGGGCCAACGTCCTGACTTTC. Amino acids: CASSASTGSGANVLTF.

This chain connects TRBV5-6 to TRBJ1-1; possibly TRBD1 for D (6 bases). The CDR3 length is 16 residues. Germline V gives CDR1 SGHDT, CDR2 YYEEEE. V shed 2 bases and J shed 0 bases, with 14 bases lying between them. The DNA of the CDR3 is TGTGCCAGCAGCTTCCAGGACAGCATCATGAACACTGAAGCTTTCTTT. Amino acid sequence: CASSFQDSIMNTEAFF.

This clone ranks as medium-sized. The chain links TRBV14 to TRBJ1-5; D call uncertain. Germline-derived CDR1 and CDR2 are SGHDN and FVKESK. This CDR3 contains 13 residues. V lost 0 bases, J lost 5 bases, and 5 bases lay in between. The CDR3 reads CASSQDLDQPQHF. The CDR3 region has the DNA TGTGCCAGCAGCCAAGATTTGGATCAGCCCCAGCATTTT. Full variable domain (outside the CDR3, taken from reference TRBV14 and TRBJ1-5): EAGVTQFPSHSVIEKGQTVTLRCDPISGHDNLYWYRRVMGKEIKFLLHFVKESKQDESGMPNNRFLAERTGGTYSTLKVQPAELEDSGVYFCASSQDLDQPQHFGDGTRLSIL.

This clone was observed a few times. The chain combines TRBV2 with TRBJ1-6; TRBD1 might be the D (6 bases). The CDR3 spans 14 residues. The V end lost 7 bases, the J end lost 10 bases, and 17 bases lay between the germline ends. Per germline, CDR1 SNHLY and CDR2 FYNNEI. CDR3 sequence reads: CASKTGTGSSPLHF. DNA of the CDR3: TGTGCCAGCAAGACAGGCACAGGTAGCTCACCCCTCCACTTT.